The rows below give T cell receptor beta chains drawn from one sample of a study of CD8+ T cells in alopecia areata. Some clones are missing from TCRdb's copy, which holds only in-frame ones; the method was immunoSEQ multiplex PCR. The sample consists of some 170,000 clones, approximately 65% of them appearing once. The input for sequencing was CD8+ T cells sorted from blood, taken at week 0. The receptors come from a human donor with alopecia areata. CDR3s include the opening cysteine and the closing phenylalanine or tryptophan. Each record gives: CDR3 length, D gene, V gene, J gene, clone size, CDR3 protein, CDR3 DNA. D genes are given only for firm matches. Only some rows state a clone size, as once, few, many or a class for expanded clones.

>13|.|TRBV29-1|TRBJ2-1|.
CSVEAVRVNEQFF
TGCAGCGTTGAAGCGGTTAGGGTTAATGAGCAGTTCTTC
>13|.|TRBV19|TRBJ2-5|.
CASSIGGQETQYF
TGTGCCAGTAGTATCGGGGGTCAAGAGACCCAGTACTTC
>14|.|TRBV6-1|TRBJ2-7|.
CASSEGKGWGEQYF
TGTGCCAGCAGTGAAGGCAAGGGCTGGGGCGAGCAGTACTTC
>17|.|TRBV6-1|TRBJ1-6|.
CASSEAAWRTKDSPLHF
TGTGCCAGCAGTGAAGCGGCTTGGCGGACTAAAGATTCACCCCTCCACTTT
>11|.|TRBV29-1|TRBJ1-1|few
CSVGRGGVAFF
TGCAGCGTTGGTCGAGGAGGGGTAGCTTTCTTT
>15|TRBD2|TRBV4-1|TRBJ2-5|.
CASSQLAGNQETQYF
TGCGCCAGCAGCCAGCTAGCGGGGAACCAAGAGACCCAGTACTTC
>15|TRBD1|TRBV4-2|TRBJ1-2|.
CASSQSPEGAGGYTF
TGTGCCAGCAGCCAATCCCCCGAGGGGGCAGGGGGCTACACCTTC
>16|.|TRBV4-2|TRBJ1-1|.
CASRTPSQGTGTEAFF
TGTGCCAGCAGGACCCCCAGCCAAGGGACCGGCACTGAAGCTTTCTTT
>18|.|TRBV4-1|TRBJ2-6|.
CASSPTTFQDSGANVLTF
TGCGCCAGCAGCCCAACCACCTTTCAAGACTCTGGGGCCAACGTCCTGACTTTC
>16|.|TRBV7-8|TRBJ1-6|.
CASSYEPGPSNSPLHF
TGTGCCAGCAGCTACGAGCCGGGACCAAGCAATTCACCCCTCCACTTT
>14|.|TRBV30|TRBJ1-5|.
CAWSPGGSNQPQHF
TGTGCCTGGAGCCCCGGCGGTAGCAATCAGCCCCAGCATTTT
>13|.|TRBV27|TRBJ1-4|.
CASSLTVGEKLFF
TGTGCCAGCAGTTTGACAGTGGGCGAAAAACTGTTTTTT
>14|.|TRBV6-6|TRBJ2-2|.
CASSPYRNTGELFF
TGTGCCAGCAGCCCCTACAGGAACACCGGGGAGCTGTTTTTT
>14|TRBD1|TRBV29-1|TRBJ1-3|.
CSVERQGLSNTIYF
TGCAGCGTTGAGCGACAGGGTCTAAGCAACACCATATATTTT
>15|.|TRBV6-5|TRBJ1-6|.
CASSYFGRTTVPLHF
TGTGCCAGCAGTTATTTCGGCCGAACCACCGTTCCCCTCCACTTT
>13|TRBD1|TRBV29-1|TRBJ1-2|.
CSVPGQGAYGYTF
TGCAGCGTTCCGGGACAGGGTGCTTATGGCTACACCTTC
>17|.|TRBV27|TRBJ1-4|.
CASRIMGPQGPNEKLFF
TGTGCCAGCAGAATCATGGGGCCCCAGGGTCCTAATGAAAAACTGTTTTTT
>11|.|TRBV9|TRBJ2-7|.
CASSGGNEQYF
TGTGCCAGCAGCGGGGGGAACGAGCAGTACTTC
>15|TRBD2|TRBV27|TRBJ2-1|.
CASTPSGGLHNEQFF
TGTGCCAGCACCCCGAGCGGGGGGCTCCACAATGAGCAGTTCTTC
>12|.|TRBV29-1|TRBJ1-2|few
CSALVSNYGYTF
TGCAGCGCCCTCGTATCCAACTATGGCTACACCTTC
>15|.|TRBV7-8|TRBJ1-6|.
CASSRTGYYNSPLHF
TGTGCCAGCAGCCGTACAGGGTATTATAATTCACCCCTCCACTTT
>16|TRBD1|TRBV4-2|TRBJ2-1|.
CASSQEQGWVYNEQFF
TGTGCCAGCAGCCAAGAACAGGGGTGGGTCTACAATGAGCAGTTCTTC
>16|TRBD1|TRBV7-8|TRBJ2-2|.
CASSLTAGGDTGELFF
TGTGCCAGCAGCTTAACCGCAGGGGGCGACACCGGGGAGCTGTTTTTT
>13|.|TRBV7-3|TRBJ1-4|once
CASSLSLGEKLFF
TGTGCCAGCAGCTTATCCTTAGGGGAAAAACTGTTTTTT
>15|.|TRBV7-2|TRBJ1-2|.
CASSLEREGSYGYTF
TGTGCCAGCAGCTTAGAGAGGGAAGGGTCCTATGGCTACACCTTC
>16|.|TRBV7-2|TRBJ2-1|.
CASSLGVGSSYNEQFF
TGTGCCAGCAGCTTAGGTGTCGGGAGCTCCTACAATGAGCAGTTCTTC
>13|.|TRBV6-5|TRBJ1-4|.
CASSYAGWEKLFF
TGTGCCAGCAGTTACGCAGGGTGGGAAAAACTGTTTTTT
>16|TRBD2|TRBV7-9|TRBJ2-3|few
CASSLEGLAGGYTQYF
TGTGCCAGCAGCTTGGAAGGACTAGCGGGGGGTTATACGCAGTATTTT
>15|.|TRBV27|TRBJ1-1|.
CASRGLWGKKAEAFF
TGTGCCAGCAGGGGGCTTTGGGGGAAAAAAGCTGAAGCTTTCTTT
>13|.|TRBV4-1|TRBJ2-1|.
CASSLRVGHEQFF
TGCGCCAGCAGCCTGCGGGTAGGCCATGAGCAGTTCTTC
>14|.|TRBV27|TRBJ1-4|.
CASSPTDWGGKLFF
TGTGCCAGCAGTCCCACCGACTGGGGTGGAAAACTGTTTTTT
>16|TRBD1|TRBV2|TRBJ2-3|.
CASSVGTVDGTDTQYF
TGTGCCAGCAGTGTGGGGACAGTCGACGGCACAGATACGCAGTATTTT
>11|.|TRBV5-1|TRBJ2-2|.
CASTNTGELFF
TGCGCCAGCACCAACACCGGGGAGCTGTTTTTT
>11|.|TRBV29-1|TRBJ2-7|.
CSVVWAYEQYF
TGCAGCGTTGTCTGGGCGTACGAGCAGTACTTC
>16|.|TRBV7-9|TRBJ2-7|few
CASSLERQESSYEQYF
TGTGCCAGCAGCTTAGAGAGACAGGAAAGCTCCTACGAGCAGTACTTC
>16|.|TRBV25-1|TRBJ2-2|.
CASSGGRRVKTGELFF
TGTGCCAGCAGTGGGGGTCGGAGGGTTAAAACCGGGGAGCTGTTTTTT
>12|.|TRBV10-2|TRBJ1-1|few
CASSDSLTEAFF
TGCGCCAGCAGTGATTCACTCACTGAAGCTTTCTTT
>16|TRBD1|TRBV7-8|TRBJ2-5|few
CASSPYRDRGGETQYF
TGTGCCAGCAGCCCCTACCGGGACAGGGGAGGAGAGACCCAGTACTTC
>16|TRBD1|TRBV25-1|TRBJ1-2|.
CASSEWEYRGSGGYTF
TGTGCCAGCAGTGAATGGGAGTACAGGGGAAGTGGGGGCTACACCTTC
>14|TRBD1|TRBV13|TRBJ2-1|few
CASSPGTGDNEQFF
TGTGCCAGCAGCCCCGGGACAGGTGACAATGAGCAGTTCTTC
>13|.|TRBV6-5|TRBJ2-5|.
CASSGTTQETQYF
TGTGCCAGCAGTGGAACTACCCAAGAGACCCAGTACTTC